Shown below are 25 T cell receptor beta chains from a single sample sequenced in a study of blood T cell dynamics during melanoma immunotherapy. Time point: pre-treatment baseline. Sequencing was performed with immunoSEQ multiplex PCR; in TCRdb, only in-frame clones are kept and a portion is missing. The sample shows tens of thousands of clones, roughly 85% of them seen only once. This material consisted of blood, taken from a patient treated with checkpoint blockade. The receptors here all came from a human donor with melanoma.

This clone has just one count. The CDR3 sequence is CASSRTDTQYF. The CDR3, as DNA: TGTGCCAGCAGTCGCACAGATACGCAGTATTTT. The rearrangement uses TRBV2 and TRBJ2-3; D not resolved. V lost 5 bases and J lost 1, with 1 base in between. This CDR3 has 11 amino acids. Germline V CDR1 and CDR2: SNHLY, FYNNEI.

The chain recombines TRBV19 with TRBJ1-5; D remains ambiguous. The CDR3 runs to 12 residues. Germline-derived CDR1 and CDR2 are LNHDA and SQIVND (reference sequence). Trimming cost V 6 bases and J 7 bases, with 10 bases left between them. This CDR3 reads CASRSTGQPQHF. The CDR3 region has the DNA TGTGCCAGTAGAAGCACGGGACAGCCCCAGCATTTT.

The chain is built from TRBV6-5 and TRBJ1-2, with D tentatively TRBD1 (5 bases). Germline loops: CDR1 MNHEY, CDR2 SVGAGI. The CDR3 spans 15 residues. Trimming shortened V by 6 bases and J by 3 bases, and 17 bases separated the two germline ends. The CDR3 coding sequence is TGTGCCAGCAGCCGCTCGGCAGGGACGGACTATGGCTACACCTTC. Amino acid sequence: CASSRSAGTDYGYTF.

V gene TRBV18 combines with J gene TRBJ1-2; D possibly corresponds to TRBD1 (5 bases). Germline CDR1 is KGHSH and CDR2 is LQKENI. This CDR3 has 11 amino acids. Trimming removed 5 bases at V and 8 bases at J, with 9 bases between. The CDR3 reads CASSDRVGYTF. Written as DNA, the CDR3 is TGTGCCAGCTCAGACAGAGTAGGCTACACCTTC.

This clone was seen a single time. The chain links TRBV5-4 to TRBJ2-2; TRBD2 agrees at 10 bases. The CDR3 has 15 amino acids. The trim removed 0 bases at V and 11 bases at J, leaving 7 bases unmatched. The germline CDR1 and CDR2 sequences are SGHNT and YYREEE (reference sequence). The CDR3 bases are TGTGCCAGCAGCTTGGAGGCTAGCGGGAGCAATGAGCTGTTTTTT. This sequence encodes CASSLEASGSNELFF.

The chain uses TRBV21-1 and TRBJ1-1; the DNA was not compared with TRBD1, the D call given in the table. TRBV21-1 is classified as a pseudogene. The CDR3 is made up of 16 amino acids. The CDR3 nucleotides read TGTGCCAGCAGCAAAGTGACCGGGACAGGGAACACTGAAGCTTTCTTT. Translating it yields CASSKVTGTGNTEAFF.

This chain joins TRBV6-1 and TRBJ2-1; 7 nucleotides line up with TRBD1. Germline assignment: CDR1 MNHNS and CDR2 SASEGT. After removal of 5 bases from V and 2 bases from J, the junction contained 6 bases not matched to a gene. The CDR3 contains 15 residues. The CDR3 here is CASSLTGYPYNEQFF. CDR3 DNA: TGTGCCAGCAGTCTGACAGGGTATCCCTACAATGAGCAGTTCTTC.

The chain links TRBV28 to TRBJ1-5; maybe TRBD1 (6 bases). The CDR3 totals 15 residues. The germline V gene encodes CDR1 MDHEN and CDR2 SYDVKM. V lost 6 bases and J lost 7, with 19 bases in between. CDR3: CASSNPLTGKQPQHF. In DNA, the CDR3 is TGTGCCAGCAGCAACCCCCTAACAGGGAAACAGCCCCAGCATTTT.

This chain connects TRBV19 to TRBJ2-7; D call uncertain. V was shortened by 3 bases and J by 0 bases, with 9 bases between the two germline ends. The CDR3 consists of 14 residues. CDR1 is LNHDA, CDR2 SQIVND, per germline (reference sequence). This chain's CDR3 is CASSIGFSSYEQYF. CDR3 nucleotides: TGTGCCAGTAGTATTGGTTTCAGCTCCTACGAGCAGTACTTC.

Here the CDR3 reads CASRPGAGWDIQYF. CDR3 DNA sequence: TGCGCCAGCAGACCGGGAGCCGGGTGGGACATTCAGTACTTC. The V call is TRBV5-1, the J call TRBJ2-4, with a possible D match to TRBD2 (6 bases). From germline, CDR1 is SGHRS and CDR2 YFSETQ. The V gene lost 5 bases and the J gene lost 8 bases, with 17 bases spanning the gap. The CDR3 extends over 14 amino acids.

The chain joins TRBV28 to TRBJ2-4, with unresolved D. The germline gives CDR1 MDHEN, CDR2 SYDVKM. V gave up 6 bases and J gave up 5 bases, with 8 bases separating them. This CDR3 is 12 amino acids long. The CDR3 reads CASSLRENIQYF. The CDR3 nucleotides read TGTGCCAGCAGCCTAAGGGAAAACATTCAGTACTTC.

This clone showed up just once. J is TRBJ2-7 and V is TRBV28; 9 bases align to TRBD2. This CDR3 comprises 16 residues. Looked up from germline, CDR1 is MDHEN and CDR2 is SYDVKM. V shed 9 bases, J shed 4 bases, and the junction held 16 bases outside the gene matches. As DNA, the CDR3 is TGTGCCAGTCCCCCAGAAAAGGCGGGAGGGCCATACGAGCAGTACTTC. This encodes CASPPEKAGGPYEQYF. Looking up the rest from reference TRBV28 and TRBJ2-7 gives the full variable domain: DVKVTQSSRYLVKRTGEKVFLECVQDMDHENMFWYRQDPGLGLRLIYFSYDVKMKEKGDIPEGYSVSREKKERFSLILESASTNQTSMYLCASPPEKAGGPYEQYFGPGTRLTVT.

The chain combines TRBV6-1 with TRBJ1-1, with no clear D. The CDR3 contains 13 residues. Germline V lookup: CDR1 MNHNS, CDR2 SASEGT. Trimming pared 0 bases from V and 1 base from J, leaving 3 bases between. The CDR3 DNA reads as TGTGCCAGCAGTGAAGCGGCGAACACTGAAGCTTTCTTT. Translating it yields CASSEAANTEAFF.

V and J are TRBV15 and TRBJ2-5; possibly TRBD1 for D (7 bases). CDR1 LNHNV and CDR2 YYDKDF come from the germline V gene (reference sequence). Trimming shortened V by 0 bases and J by 2 bases, and 22 bases separated the two germline ends. The length of the CDR3 is 19 residues. Here the CDR3 DNA reads TGTGCCACCAGCAGAGACCGACAGGGAGGAGAGAGGAAGCAAGAGACCCAGTACTTC. Encoded protein: CATSRDRQGGERKQETQYF. The full variable domain, with the rest looked up from reference TRBV15 and TRBJ2-5, is DAMVIQNPRYQVTQFGKPVTLSCSQTLNHNVMYWYQQKSSQAPKLLFHYYDKDFNNEADTPDNFQSRRPNTSFCFLDIRSPGLGDTAMYLCATSRDRQGGERKQETQYFGPGTRLLVL.

The chain combines TRBV5-1 with TRBJ1-2, with 9 bases aligning to TRBD1. Germline CDR1 is SGHRS and CDR2 is YFSETQ. Losses at the gene ends were 3 bases for V and 8 bases for J; bases not matched to a gene: 5. The CDR3 contains 13 residues. The CDR3 sequence is CASSSGQGGGYTF. DNA of the CDR3: TGCGCCAGCAGCTCGGGACAGGGAGGCGGCTACACCTTC. The entire variable domain, with the rest obtained from reference TRBV5-1 and TRBJ1-2, is as follows: KAGVTQTPRYLIKTRGQQVTLSCSPISGHRSVSWYQQTPGQGLQFLFEYFSETQRNKGNFPGRFSGRQFSNSRSEMNVSTLELGDSALYLCASSSGQGGGYTFGSGTRLTVV.

J is TRBJ1-2 and V is TRBV9; 8 nucleotides agree with TRBD1. The V and J ends lost 4 bases and 8 bases, in that order; junction bases with no gene match: 7. CDR1 and CDR2 from the germline V gene are SGDLS and YYNGEE. CDR3 length: 13 residues. The CDR3 region is CASSPGQGWGYTF. The CDR3, as DNA: TGTGCCAGCAGCCCAGGACAGGGATGGGGCTACACCTTC.

The chain recombines TRBV15 with TRBJ1-1, with D possibly being TRBD1 (5 bases). Trimming took 5 bases from V and 7 from J, leaving 11 bases between them. This CDR3 comprises 12 residues. Germline assignment: CDR1 LNHNV and CDR2 YYDKDF (reference sequence). In nucleotides, the CDR3 is TGTGCCACCAGCTCCCGGGACGGTGAAGCTTTCTTT. Its protein is CATSSRDGEAFF.

This chain uses TRBV7-2 with TRBJ2-1; 14 bases match TRBD2. The CDR3 loop spans 18 amino acids. The germline gives CDR1 SGHTA, CDR2 FQGNSA. The ends lost 5 bases at V and 6 bases at J; junction bases unmatched: 12. The CDR3 loop is CASSRGTSGRRVGNEQFF. The CDR3 DNA is TGTGCCAGCAGCAGGGGGACTAGCGGGAGACGGGTGGGCAATGAGCAGTTCTTC. Complete variable domain (other parts from reference TRBV7-2 and TRBJ2-1): GAGVSQSPSNKVTEKGKDVELRCDPISGHTALYWYRQSLGQGLEFLIYFQGNSAPDKSGLPSDRFSAERTGGSVSTLTIQRTQQEDSAVYLCASSRGTSGRRVGNEQFFGPGTRLTVL.

This chain connects TRBV7-2 to TRBJ1-2; D uncertain. In germline, CDR1 is SGHTA, CDR2 FQGNSA. Trimming took off 1 base at V and 4 bases at J, with 10 bases between the two ends. The CDR3 spans 14 residues. CDR3 amino acids: CASSLEGSFYGYTF. CDR3 in DNA: TGTGCCAGCAGCTTAGAGGGCAGCTTCTATGGCTACACCTTC. Filled out from reference TRBV7-2 and TRBJ1-2, the complete variable domain reads GAGVSQSPSNKVTEKGKDVELRCDPISGHTALYWYRQSLGQGLEFLIYFQGNSAPDKSGLPSDRFSAERTGGSVSTLTIQRTQQEDSAVYLCASSLEGSFYGYTFGSGTRLTVV.

The chain employs TRBV4-1 and TRBJ2-1; 7 bases are a match to TRBD2. The V segment lost 4 bases and the J segment 8 bases; nucleotides outside the gene matches: 8. Germline CDR1 is MGHRA and CDR2 is YSYEKL. The CDR3 consists of 14 residues. CDR3 in DNA: TGCGCCAGCAGCCTCGACCGGGGGGTGGATGAGCAGTTCTTC. Protein product: CASSLDRGVDEQFF.

This sequence joins TRBV5-4 and TRBJ2-1; either TRBD1 or TRBD2 may fit D (5 bases each). There are 15 residues in the CDR3. V was trimmed by 2 bases and J by 0 bases, leaving 9 bases between them. Germline loops: CDR1 SGHNT, CDR2 YYREEE (reference sequence). The DNA for the CDR3 is TGTGCCAGCAGCTTCGGGGCGAGCTCCTACAATGAGCAGTTCTTC. Protein product: CASSFGASSYNEQFF.

The chain carries TRBV6-4 and TRBJ2-1; 8 bases match TRBD1. The germline V gene encodes CDR1 MRHNA and CDR2 SNTAGT. The CDR3 is 15 amino acids. V dropped 2 bases and J dropped 2; count of bases not matched to a gene: 2. Here the CDR3 DNA reads TGTGCCAGCAGTGACGGGGACAGGCCCTACAATGAGCAGTTCTTC. Its protein is CASSDGDRPYNEQFF.

Only one count was recorded for this clone. The chain combines TRBV11-3 with TRBJ2-7, with 12 bases identical to TRBD2. Germline CDR1 and CDR2: SGHNT and YENEEA. The CDR3 runs to 15 residues. V dropped 1 base and J dropped 3; count of bases not matched to a gene: 1. For the CDR3, the DNA is TGTGCCAGCAGCTTAGGGACTAGCGGGGACTACGAGCAGTACTTC. Protein: CASSLGTSGDYEQYF.

CDR3 bases: TGCGCCAGCAGCCAGCCGAGCAGGGGGAATGAAAAACTGTTTTTT. As protein: CASSQPSRGNEKLFF. The V and J genes are TRBV4-1 and TRBJ1-4, with 7 bases that match TRBD1. V shed 3 bases, J shed 5 bases, and the junction held 6 bases outside the gene matches. This CDR3 is 15 amino acids long. Germline V gene lookup returns CDR1 MGHRA and CDR2 YSYEKL.

The genes are TRBV2 and TRBJ1-2, with TRBD1 as a possible D gene (6 bases). Germline CDR1 reads SNHLY; CDR2 reads FYNNEI. There are 16 residues in the CDR3. V lost 5 bases and J 6 bases, leaving 22 bases between the germline ends. CDR3 bases: TGTGCCAGCAGTCGAACACCATTGAGGGGGTCGCATGGCTACACCTTC. Translated, it gives CASSRTPLRGSHGYTF.